This T cell receptor beta chain was profiled in a study of T cells in Graves' hyperthyroidism and ophthalmopathy. Points from the study as a whole: Expanded thyroid clonotypes (above 0.001) were mostly also found in blood. Model output signaled ophthalmopathy a median about seven months ahead of onset.

Amplification yielded TCR beta CDR3 regions, with RNA transcripts as the source. RT-PCR in the first round (using the HTBI primer set) targeted the TCR CDR3. Using its own MiXCR run on the multiplex PCR reads, TCRdb lists one record per CDR3 protein. Here the sample spans fewer than 900,000 distinct CDR3 sequences, around 20% being singletons. Hyperthyroidism in the patients, aged 18 to 65, was newly diagnosed and under 2 months in duration. Thyroid ultrasound and orbital computed tomography, with clinical symptoms and serum thyroxine and TRAb, informed diagnoses. A few counts support this clonotype. What it recognizes is unknown. The V gene lost 1 base and the J gene lost 0 bases, with 10 bases spanning the gap. The germline gives CDR1 MGHRA, CDR2 YSYEKL. This CDR3 is 16 amino acids long.

The chain uses TRBV4-1 and TRBJ1-5; D is undetermined. The source is a woman in her fifties or sixties with Graves' hyperthyroidism that later progressed to Graves' ophthalmopathy. The material sequenced was blood. The CDR3 DNA sequence: TGCGCCAGCAGCCAAGGTCCAGCCCATAGCAATCAGCCCCAGCATTTT. It is translated as CASSQGPAHSNQPQHF.